What follows are 20 T cell receptor beta chains derived from one specimen sequenced in a study of shared clonotypes between healthy human individuals. The protocol was immunoSEQ multiplex PCR, while the TCRdb copy is restricted to in-frame clones and leaves out a portion. The sample holds some 500,000 clones, 90% to 96% seen once. The sequenced material came from naive CD4+ T cells sorted from blood. Subset defined: CD45RA+ positively selected. The receptors come from a woman younger than 45 in good health.

The V and J genes are TRBV10-2 and TRBJ1-1; D is ambiguous. Germline CDR1 and CDR2: WSHSY and SAAADI. There are 14 residues in the CDR3. The V end was cut by 5 bases, the J end by 2 bases, with 12 bases between. CDR3 sequence reads: CASSLAQINTEAFF. The CDR3 DNA sequence: TGCGCCAGCAGTTTGGCACAGATTAACACTGAAGCTTTCTTT.

V usage is TRBV5-1 and J usage is TRBJ1-5; TRBD1 matches 8 bases. Germline V CDR1 and CDR2: SGHRS, YFSETQ. The CDR3 is 15 amino acids. The V gene end was trimmed by 0 bases and the J gene end by 6 bases; junction bases not matched to a gene: 5. CDR3 in amino acids: CASSLGDRWGQPQHF. The CDR3 DNA reads as TGCGCCAGCAGCTTGGGGGACAGGTGGGGTCAGCCCCAGCATTTT.

As regards this clone: The sample contains more than one DNA sequence encoding this CDR3. The rearrangement uses TRBV4-2 and TRBJ2-7, with TRBD1 matching 8 bases. CDR3 size: 15 residues. J was trimmed by 7 bases and V by 0 bases; bases with no gene match: 8. The V gene's germline CDR1 is LGHNA and CDR2 YNFKEQ. This chain's CDR3 is CASSQDRTGSREQYF. CDR3 DNA sequence: TGTGCCAGCAGCCAAGATCGGACAGGGTCACGGGAGCAGTACTTC.

The J gene is TRBJ2-5, the V gene TRBV28, with unresolved D. Germline loops: CDR1 MDHEN, CDR2 SYDVKM. Trimming stripped 6 bases from V and 1 base from J, with 9 bases between. The CDR3 spans 13 residues. CDR3 amino acids: CASRVSPQETQYF. CDR3 bases: TGTGCCAGCAGGGTTAGCCCCCAAGAGACCCAGTACTTC.

This clone was detected only a few times. V usage is TRBV2 and J usage is TRBJ1-2; no definite D call. V dropped 6 bases and J dropped 7 bases, with 15 bases sitting between them. Germline lookup yields CDR1 SNHLY and CDR2 FYNNEI. The CDR3 has 13 amino acids. Here the CDR3 DNA reads TGTGCCAGCAGGTACCCTAGGGCTTTTGGCTACACCTTC. Translating it yields CASRYPRAFGYTF.

V is TRBV27 and J is TRBJ1-6; 9 bases align to TRBD1. Looked up from germline, CDR1 is MNHEY and CDR2 is SMNVEV (reference sequence). J gave up 8 bases and V 6 bases, and 5 bases lay outside the gene matches. The CDR3 has 14 residues. CDR3 sequence reads: CASRRTGVHSPLHF. The CDR3 DNA reads as TGTGCCAGCAGAAGGACAGGGGTTCATTCACCCCTCCACTTT.

The chain carries TRBV28 and TRBJ1-4; no definite D call. Per germline, CDR1 MDHEN and CDR2 SYDVKM. This CDR3 is 15 amino acids long. V shed 7 bases and J shed 0 bases, with 12 bases lying between them. The CDR3 loop is CASNSQTATNEKLFF. CDR3 sequence (DNA): TGTGCCAGCAATTCCCAGACGGCAACTAATGAAAAACTGTTTTTT.

The V call is TRBV2, the J call TRBJ2-7; either TRBD1 or TRBD2 may fit D (5 bases each). Germline-derived CDR1 and CDR2 are SNHLY and FYNNEI. V shed 7 bases and J shed 2 bases, with 15 bases lying between them. This CDR3 comprises 14 residues. CDR3 sequence: CASKMAGTPYEQYF. In DNA, the CDR3 is TGTGCCAGCAAGATGGCAGGGACCCCCTACGAGCAGTACTTC.

The J gene is TRBJ1-1, the V gene TRBV29-1; the D is unclear. The V gene lost 4 bases and the J gene lost 1 base, with 4 bases spanning the gap. CDR3 size: 11 residues. The germline V gene encodes CDR1 SQVTM and CDR2 ANQGSEA. The CDR3 region has the DNA TGCAGCGTTGTAGAGAACACTGAAGCTTTCTTT. This codes for CSVVENTEAFF.

This sequence joins TRBV21-1 and TRBJ2-5; TRBD2 was called by the table and not checked on the DNA. TRBV21-1 is a pseudogene locus. The CDR3 has 17 amino acids. This chain's CDR3 is CASSKSRRDWDQETQYF. DNA of the CDR3: TGTGCCAGCAGCAAAAGTAGGAGGGACTGGGACCAAGAGACCCAGTACTTC.

The V and J genes are TRBV9 and TRBJ2-1, with 12 bases that match TRBD2. The germline V gene encodes CDR1 SGDLS and CDR2 YYNGEE. CDR3 length equals 16 residues. Unmatched junction bases numbered 6, after V lost 3 bases and J lost 5 bases. The CDR3 nucleotides are TGTGCCAGCAGCGACCTAGCGGGAGGGCCCGACAATGAGCAGTTCTTC. It encodes CASSDLAGGPDNEQFF.

The rearrangement uses TRBV27 and TRBJ1-4, with 8 positions matching TRBD1. The CDR3 consists of 14 residues. The V gene's germline CDR1 is MNHEY and CDR2 SMNVEV (reference sequence). J lost 8 bases, V lost 5 bases, and 7 bases had no gene match. CDR3 region: CASSPQGAGEKLFF. In DNA form, the CDR3 reads TGTGCCAGCAGTCCTCAGGGGGCTGGGGAAAAACTGTTTTTT. The full variable domain, in which reference TRBV27 and TRBJ1-4 provide the parts outside the CDR3, is EAQVTQNPRYLITVTGKKLTVTCSQNMNHEYMSWYRQDPGLGLRQIYYSMNVEVTDKGDVPEGYKVSRKEKRNFPLILESPSPNQTSLYFCASSPQGAGEKLFFGSGTQLSVL.

This rearrangement joins TRBV28 to TRBJ1-2; a possible D gene is TRBD1 (5 bases). Germline V gene lookup returns CDR1 MDHEN and CDR2 SYDVKM. The length of the CDR3 is 15 residues. The V end lost 7 bases, the J end lost 8 bases, and 23 bases lay between the germline ends. The CDR3 here is CASKPPPLRGRGYTF. The CDR3 DNA reads as TGTGCCAGCAAGCCCCCCCCACTAAGGGGTCGGGGCTACACCTTC.

The chain carries TRBV10-3 and TRBJ2-3, with D maybe TRBD1 (6 bases). This CDR3 is built from 15 residues. The germline V gene encodes CDR1 ENHRY and CDR2 SYGVKD. Trimming shortened V by 5 bases and J by 7 bases, and 19 bases separated the two germline ends. The CDR3 here is CAISPGYQGFYTQYF. CDR3 sequence (DNA): TGTGCCATCAGTCCTGGCTACCAGGGGTTCTATACGCAGTATTTT.

The chain recombines TRBV19 with TRBJ2-7; D gene ambiguous. The CDR3 runs 14 residues. CDR1 is LNHDA and CDR2 is SQIVND in the germline V gene (reference sequence). Trimming left V 6 bases short and J 0 bases short, with 12 bases between. The CDR3 DNA reads TGTGCCAGTAGAAGAATCGACGGCTCCTACGAGCAGTACTTC. Protein sequence: CASRRIDGSYEQYF.

The gene calls are TRBV27 and TRBJ1-1; unclear D gene. CDR3 length: 14 amino acids. The germline V gene has CDR1 MNHEY and CDR2 SMNVEV (reference sequence). Trimming stripped 6 bases from V and 6 bases from J, with 17 bases between. CDR3 amino acids: CASRGSGGGPEAFF. CDR3 DNA sequence: TGTGCCAGCAGAGGGTCCGGAGGAGGGCCTGAAGCTTTCTTT.

The rearrangement links TRBV6-1 to TRBJ2-7; 10 bases are shared with TRBD1. CDR3 length: 13 amino acids. The V gene's germline CDR1 is MNHNS and CDR2 SASEGT. V was clipped by 3 bases and J by 11 bases; unmatched bases: 7. CDR3 in amino acids: CASSDRDRGVKYF. The CDR3 bases are TGTGCCAGCAGTGATCGGGACAGGGGTGTGAAGTACTTC.

The chain couples TRBV11-2 to TRBJ2-3, with D maybe TRBD1 (6 bases). V was trimmed by 3 bases and J by 4 bases, leaving 14 bases between them. This CDR3 is 15 amino acids long. Germline assignment: CDR1 SGHAT and CDR2 FQNNGV. The CDR3: CASSLNSAGADTQYF. CDR3 coding DNA: TGTGCCAGCAGCTTGAACTCCGCAGGGGCAGATACGCAGTATTTT. The complete variable domain, with remaining parts taken from reference TRBV11-2 and TRBJ2-3, reads EAGVAQSPRYKIIEKRQSVAFWCNPISGHATLYWYQQILGQGPKLLIQFQNNGVVDDSQLPKDRFSAERLKGVDSTLKIQPAKLEDSAVYLCASSLNSAGADTQYFGPGTRLTVL.

A word on this clone: Other DNA sequences of this sample code for an identical CDR3. The chain has TRBV9 and TRBJ2-3; D unresolved. V was trimmed by 1 base and J by 0 bases, leaving 3 bases between them. This CDR3 spans 13 amino acids. The germline gives CDR1 SGDLS, CDR2 YYNGEE. The CDR3 is CASSVLSTDTQYF. In DNA form, the CDR3 reads TGTGCCAGCAGCGTATTGAGCACAGATACGCAGTATTTT.

The chain joins TRBV4-1 to TRBJ2-7; 14 nucleotides match TRBD2. The CDR3 is 15 residues long. Germline V lookup: CDR1 MGHRA, CDR2 YSYEKL. V lost 6 bases and J lost 6; bases outside the gene matches: 7. The DNA for the CDR3 is TGCGCCAGCAGACAGGGACTAGCGGGAGCCTCCGAGCAGTACTTC. It is translated as CASRQGLAGASEQYF.